A single sample is the source of the 6 T cell receptor beta chains below, sequenced in a study of cytomegalovirus exposure and HLA in healthy donors. The PCR ran on 60 Vbeta and 13 Jbeta primers. Only in-frame clones appear in the TCRdb table, and some are missing; sequencing was by immunoSEQ multiplex PCR. The sample carries some 120,000 clones, 65% to 80% recorded once. The source material was PBMCs. Receptors originate from a human donor in good health.

This rearrangement joins TRBV5-6 to TRBJ2-2; the match to TRBD1 covers 10 bases. With 2 bases clipped from V and 7 bases from J, the junction kept 11 bases outside the gene matches. CDR1 SGHDT and CDR2 YYEEEE come from the germline V gene. There are 17 residues in the CDR3. The CDR3 loop reads CASSLTRDRGRYGELFF. The DNA for the CDR3 is TGTGCCAGCAGCTTAACCCGGGACAGGGGTCGATACGGGGAGCTGTTTTTT.

The rearrangement uses TRBV2 and TRBJ2-5, with unresolved D. This CDR3 comprises 10 residues. The germline CDR1 and CDR2 sequences are SNHLY and FYNNEI. V was clipped by 9 bases and J by 2 bases, with 4 bases between them. The CDR3 nucleotides read TGTGCCAGTCTTCAAGAGACCCAGTACTTC. It specifies CASLQETQYF.

The genes are TRBV15 and TRBJ2-1; 14 bases agree with TRBD2. There are 15 residues in the CDR3. V was pared by 3 bases and J by 9 bases, with 4 bases of the junction left unmatched. Per germline, CDR1 LNHNV and CDR2 YYDKDF (reference sequence). The CDR3 spells CATSRTSGGAGEQFF. Here the CDR3 DNA reads TGTGCCACCAGCAGGACTAGCGGGGGGGCCGGTGAGCAGTTCTTC.

This sequence joins TRBV4-1 and TRBJ1-2; D gene unclear. Germline CDR1 reads MGHRA; CDR2 reads YSYEKL. The CDR3 covers 15 residues. The V end was cut by 0 bases, the J end by 8 bases, with 16 bases between. The chain's CDR3 is CASSQDFGIMEGYTF. In nucleotides, the CDR3 is TGCGCCAGCAGCCAAGATTTCGGGATTATGGAAGGCTACACCTTC.

J is TRBJ1-5 and V is TRBV19; perhaps TRBD1 as D (6 bases). Between the trimmed V and J ends, which lost 7 bases and 0 bases, there was a span of 31 bases. Germline V gives CDR1 LNHDA, CDR2 SQIVND (reference sequence). CDR3 length: 21 residues. The CDR3 DNA reads as TGTGCCAGTACCCACAGACCTGCAATGGGACATAGGGGATATAGCAATCAGCCCCAGCATTTT. Its protein product is CASTHRPAMGHRGYSNQPQHF.

This sequence joins TRBV6-5 and TRBJ2-1; TRBD2 aligns across 8 bases. The CDR3 is 13 residues long. V trimming: 5 bases; J trimming: 8 bases; junction bases outside the gene matches: 5. The V gene's germline CDR1 is MNHEY and CDR2 SVGAGI. CDR3 coding DNA: TGTGCCAGCAGTCGCGGGGGGCGGCATGAGCAGTTCTTC. Its protein is CASSRGGRHEQFF.